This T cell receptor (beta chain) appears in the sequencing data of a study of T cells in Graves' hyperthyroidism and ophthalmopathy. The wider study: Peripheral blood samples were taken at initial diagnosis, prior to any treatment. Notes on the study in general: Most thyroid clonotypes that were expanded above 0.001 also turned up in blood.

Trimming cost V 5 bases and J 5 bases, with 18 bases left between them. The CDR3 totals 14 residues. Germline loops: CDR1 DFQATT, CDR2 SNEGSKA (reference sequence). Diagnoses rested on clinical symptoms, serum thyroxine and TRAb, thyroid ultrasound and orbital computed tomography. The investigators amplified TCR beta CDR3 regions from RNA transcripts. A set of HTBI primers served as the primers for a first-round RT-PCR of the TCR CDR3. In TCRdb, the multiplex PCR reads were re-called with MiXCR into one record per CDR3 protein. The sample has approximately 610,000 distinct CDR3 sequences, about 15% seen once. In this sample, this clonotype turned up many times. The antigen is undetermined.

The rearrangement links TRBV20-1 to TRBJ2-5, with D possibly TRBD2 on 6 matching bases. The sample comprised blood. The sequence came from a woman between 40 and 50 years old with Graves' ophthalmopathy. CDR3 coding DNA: TGCAGTGCTCCAACCGGGGGAGTAGGCGAGACCCAGTACTTC. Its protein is CSAPTGGVGETQYF.